This is a list of T cell receptor beta chains from one sample in a study of cytomegalovirus exposure and HLA in healthy donors. Sequencing used immunoSEQ multiplex PCR; TCRdb keeps in-frame clones, though not all of them. The data hold around 97,000 clones, with 65% to 85% observed a single time. The source material was PBMCs. These TCRs come from a middle-aged man in good health and CMV-seropositive. CDR3s leave out the opening cysteine and the closing phenylalanine or tryptophan. Clone size is stated in some rows and not others, as once, few, many or a class when expanded.

CDR3: ASSQEGQDFRSPLH; V: TRBV4-1; J: TRBJ1-6; size: NA
CDR3: AITGTSGRAGELF; V: TRBV10-3; J: TRBJ2-2; size: NA
CDR3: ASSLPGGSYNEQF; V: TRBV28; J: TRBJ2-1; size: NA
CDR3: AISESGPGGEPQH; V: TRBV10-3; J: TRBJ1-5; size: NA
CDR3: ASSDFTSGSPDTQY; V: TRBV6-4; J: TRBJ2-3; size: NA
CDR3: ASSPRLAANYNEQF; V: TRBV18; J: TRBJ2-1; size: NA
CDR3: ASSLSSIGEQY; V: TRBV7-8; J: TRBJ2-7; size: once
CDR3: AISESNGFNGYT; V: TRBV10-3; J: TRBJ1-2; size: NA
CDR3: ASSPSRDRGSTEAF; V: TRBV27; J: TRBJ1-1; size: few
CDR3: ARSLWTFRPGGYNEQF; V: TRBV5-3; J: TRBJ2-1; size: once
CDR3: AISVGARGVSGNTIY; V: TRBV10-3; J: TRBJ1-3; size: few
CDR3: ASSQEVRHEQY; V: TRBV18; J: TRBJ2-7; size: NA
CDR3: ASSFGSGGSNTDTQY; V: TRBV7-2; J: TRBJ2-3; size: NA
CDR3: ASGLGWGTSGSTDTQY; V: TRBV12-5; J: TRBJ2-3; size: NA
CDR3: ASSMGNRGLYNEQF; V: TRBV19; J: TRBJ2-1; size: NA
CDR3: ASSRTSGDSYEQY; V: TRBV5-1; J: NA; size: NA
CDR3: ASSPRDSNSPLH; V: TRBV18; J: TRBJ1-6; size: NA
CDR3: ASSEGGQGSEAF; V: TRBV7-3; J: TRBJ1-1; size: NA
CDR3: ASSVKRRGNEKLF; V: TRBV2; J: TRBJ1-4; size: NA
CDR3: ASGRTGANIQY; V: TRBV13; J: TRBJ2-4; size: NA
CDR3: ASSQTSGSSYEQY; V: TRBV7-9; J: TRBJ2-7; size: NA
CDR3: ASRLDRAPTGELF; V: TRBV2; J: TRBJ2-2; size: NA
CDR3: ASSLGGAGAGETQY; V: TRBV7-7; J: TRBJ2-5; size: NA
CDR3: ASSLIKPRAQLLFEQF; V: TRBV7-3; J: TRBJ2-1; size: NA
CDR3: SVDLATQETQY; V: TRBV29-1; J: TRBJ2-5; size: NA
CDR3: ASSLFYRSAGLSTDTQY; V: TRBV27; J: TRBJ2-3; size: NA
CDR3: ASSIGTSGGQETQY; V: TRBV19; J: TRBJ2-5; size: NA
CDR3: ASSPGLAGVREQY; V: TRBV5-4; J: TRBJ2-7; size: once
CDR3: ASSPRGDQREKLF; V: TRBV27; J: TRBJ1-4; size: few
CDR3: ASSRGQPGQPQH; V: TRBV18; J: TRBJ1-5; size: NA
CDR3: ASSPNTGTVYNEQF; V: TRBV28; J: TRBJ2-1; size: NA
CDR3: ATSRARYEQY; V: TRBV15; J: TRBJ2-7; size: few
CDR3: ASSQVVQNNEQF; V: TRBV4-1; J: TRBJ2-1; size: NA
CDR3: AWSSRDTQY; V: TRBV30; J: TRBJ2-3; size: NA
CDR3: ASSDRGGNQPQH; V: TRBV6-1; J: TRBJ1-5; size: NA
CDR3: ASSGGDRATSEAF; V: TRBV9; J: TRBJ1-1; size: NA
CDR3: ASSYEGQGTYGYT; V: TRBV6-5; J: TRBJ1-2; size: NA